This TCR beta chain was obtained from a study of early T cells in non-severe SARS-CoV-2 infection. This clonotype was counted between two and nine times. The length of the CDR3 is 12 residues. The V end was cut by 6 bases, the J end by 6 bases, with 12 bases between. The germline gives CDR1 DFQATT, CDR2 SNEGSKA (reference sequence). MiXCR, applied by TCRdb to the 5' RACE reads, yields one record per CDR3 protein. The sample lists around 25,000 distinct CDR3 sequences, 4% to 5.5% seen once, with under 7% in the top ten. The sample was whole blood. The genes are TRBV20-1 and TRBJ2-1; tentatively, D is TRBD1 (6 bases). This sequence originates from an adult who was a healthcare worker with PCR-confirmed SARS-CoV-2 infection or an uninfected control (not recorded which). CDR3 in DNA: TGCAGTGCGACGGTAGGGGGCAATGAGCAGTTCTTC. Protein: CSATVGGNEQFF.